The clone carrying this T cell receptor beta chain was recorded only once. The data derive from a study of cytomegalovirus exposure and HLA in healthy donors. Germline values: CDR1 SEHNR, CDR2 FQNEAQ (reference sequence). Trimming took 0 bases from V and 2 from J, leaving 10 bases between them. The CDR3 extends over 15 amino acids. 60 Vbeta and 13 Jbeta primers were used in PCR. Sequencing was performed with immunoSEQ multiplex PCR; in TCRdb, only in-frame clones are kept and a portion is missing. Of 54,000 or so clones listed, about 73% are singletons. The sequence derives from a woman aged 55-70 years in good health and CMV-seropositive. The genes are TRBV7-9 and TRBJ1-1; TRBD1 is a possible D gene (6 bases). Sequenced input: PBMCs. The CDR3 sequence is CASSLARGFNTEAFF. The CDR3, as DNA: TGTGCCAGCAGCTTAGCGAGGGGGTTTAACACTGAAGCTTTCTTT. Based on the CDR3 plus reference TRBV7-9 and TRBJ1-1, the full variable domain is DTGVSQNPRHKITKRGQNVTFRCDPISEHNRLYWYRQTLGQGPEFLTYFQNEAQLEKSRLLSDRFSAERPKGSFSTLEIQRTEQGDSAMYLCASSLARGFNTEAFFGQGTRLTVV.